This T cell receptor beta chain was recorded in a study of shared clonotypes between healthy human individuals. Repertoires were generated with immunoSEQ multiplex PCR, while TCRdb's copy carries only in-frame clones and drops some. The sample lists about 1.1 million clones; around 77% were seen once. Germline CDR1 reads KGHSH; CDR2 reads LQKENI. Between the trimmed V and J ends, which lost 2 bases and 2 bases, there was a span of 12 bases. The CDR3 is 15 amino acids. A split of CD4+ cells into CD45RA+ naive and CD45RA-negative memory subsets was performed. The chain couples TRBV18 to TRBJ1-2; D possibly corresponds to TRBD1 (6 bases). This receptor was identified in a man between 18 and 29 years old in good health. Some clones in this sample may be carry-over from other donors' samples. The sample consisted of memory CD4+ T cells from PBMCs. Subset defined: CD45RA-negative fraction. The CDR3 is CASSPRQAVNYGYTF. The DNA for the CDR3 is TGTGCCAGCTCACCAAGACAGGCTGTAAACTATGGCTACACCTTC.